Following are 11 T cell receptor beta chains from one sample sequenced in a study of beta chain features in type 1 diabetes. These receptors have no identified antigens. Isolated RNA was reverse transcribed in full, so expressed TCRB transcripts were sequenced. The assay was immunoSEQ multiplex PCR, and TCRdb's table has in-frame clones only and misses some. Of 200,000 to 300,000 clones listed, about a tenth are singletons. General study findings and limits: In every one of the four CD4+ subsets, TCRB CDR3s were moderately but significantly shorter in Type 1 diabetes patients.

Sequencing was performed on naive CD4+ T cells from blood. The source is a man under 40 with type 1 diabetes.

The CDR3 reads CASSLHPAGTEAFF. Here the CDR3 DNA reads TGTGCCAGCAGTTTACATCCGGCGGGTACTGAAGCTTTCTTT. The genes are TRBV28 and TRBJ1-1; D not resolved. Germline CDR1 reads MDHEN; CDR2 reads SYDVKM. V was trimmed by 2 bases and J by 5 bases, leaving 12 bases between them. The CDR3 has 14 residues.

The chain carries TRBV21-1 and TRBJ1-2; the DNA was not compared with TRBD1, the D call given in the table. TRBV21-1 is deemed a pseudogene. This CDR3 is built from 12 residues. CDR3 in DNA: TGTGCCAGCACCCTCAAGGGGATGGGCTACACCTTC. It is translated as CASTLKGMGYTF.

The genes are TRBV9 and TRBJ2-2; 7 bases map to TRBD2. V was pared by 9 bases and J by 4 bases, with 9 bases of the junction left unmatched. CDR1 is SGDLS and CDR2 is YYNGEE in the germline V gene. The CDR3 sequence is 14 residues long. The CDR3 nucleotides are TGTGCCACATGTCCGGGACTATTCACCGGGGAGCTGTTTTTT. Protein: CATCPGLFTGELFF.

V usage is TRBV7-2 and J usage is TRBJ1-2; D might be TRBD1 (6 bases). V lost 1 base, J lost 8 bases, and 8 bases lay in between. Germline-derived CDR1 and CDR2 are SGHTA and FQGNSA. CDR3 size: 12 residues. CDR3: CASSLEQGGYTF. The CDR3 coding sequence is TGTGCCAGCAGCTTAGAACAGGGAGGCTACACCTTC.

The chain links TRBV15 to TRBJ2-7, with 7 positions matching TRBD2. The CDR3 has 15 amino acids. Germline CDR1 reads LNHNV; CDR2 reads YYDKDF (reference sequence). V lost 5 bases and J lost 4; bases outside the gene matches: 11. CDR3 nucleotide sequence: TGTGCCACCAGCGGCGGAGGAGCGGGGCTTTACGAGCAGTACTTC. Translation: CATSGGGAGLYEQYF.

The chain joins TRBV19 to TRBJ2-7, with 8 bases aligning to TRBD1. Germline V gene sequence: CDR1 LNHDA, CDR2 SQIVND (reference sequence). This CDR3 has 14 residues. Trimming removed 6 bases from V and 2 bases from J; junction bases left unmatched: 6. In nucleotides, the CDR3 is TGTGCCAGTAGCAAACAGGGGGGCCCCTACGAGCAGTACTTC. It yields the protein CASSKQGGPYEQYF.

The chain joins TRBV11-2 to TRBJ2-5; 11 bases line up with TRBD2. Trimming took 5 bases from V and 4 from J; bases not matched to a gene: 3. This CDR3 is 14 amino acids long. Germline V gene data show CDR1 as SGHAT and CDR2 as FQNNGV. In nucleotides, the CDR3 is TGTGCCAGCAGCGACACTAGCGGGGGAGAGACCCAGTACTTC. It yields the protein CASSDTSGGETQYF.

The chain combines TRBV19 with TRBJ2-7, with 10 bases that match TRBD1. The CDR3 extends over 13 amino acids. Germline V gives CDR1 LNHDA, CDR2 SQIVND (reference sequence). The J segment lost 4 bases and the V segment lost 5 bases, leaving 2 bases of the junction unmatched. The CDR3 protein is CASSADRGYEQYF. The CDR3 nucleotides read TGTGCCAGTAGTGCGGACAGGGGGTACGAGCAGTACTTC. Full variable domain (missing parts from reference TRBV19 and TRBJ2-7): DGGITQSPKYLFRKEGQNVTLSCEQNLNHDAMYWYRQDPGQGLRLIYYSQIVNDFQKGDIAEGYSVSREKKESFPLTVTSAQKNPTAFYLCASSADRGYEQYFGPGTRLTVT.

This clone was detected only a few times. The chain employs TRBV7-2 and TRBJ1-1; weak D call: TRBD1 (6 bases). Deletions cut 4 bases from V and 3 bases from J, with 12 bases between. Per the germline V gene, CDR1 is SGHTA and CDR2 is FQGNSA. The CDR3 is 14 amino acids. CDR3 in DNA: TGTGCCAGCAGCTCCTTCGCAGGGGACACTGAAGCTTTCTTT. This codes for CASSSFAGDTEAFF.

A few counts support this clone. V usage is TRBV29-1 and J usage is TRBJ1-3, with 12 positions matching TRBD1. The CDR3 is 15 amino acids. Germline CDR1 is SQVTM and CDR2 is ANQGSEA. The V gene end was trimmed by 7 bases and the J gene end by 0 bases; junction bases not matched to a gene: 4. This chain's CDR3 is CSAGTGGPSGNTIYF. In nucleotides, the CDR3 is TGCAGCGCTGGGACAGGGGGCCCCTCTGGAAACACCATATATTTT.

The chain employs TRBV6-1 and TRBJ1-5; D perhaps matches TRBD1 (6 bases). Germline V CDR1 and CDR2: MNHNS, SASEGT. The CDR3 is 15 residues long. V was cut by 8 bases and J by 4 bases, with 18 bases left in between. CDR3 DNA sequence: TGTGCCAGCCTAGACTACTGGGGGCGGAATCAGCCCCAGCATTTT. Translation: CASLDYWGRNQPQHF.